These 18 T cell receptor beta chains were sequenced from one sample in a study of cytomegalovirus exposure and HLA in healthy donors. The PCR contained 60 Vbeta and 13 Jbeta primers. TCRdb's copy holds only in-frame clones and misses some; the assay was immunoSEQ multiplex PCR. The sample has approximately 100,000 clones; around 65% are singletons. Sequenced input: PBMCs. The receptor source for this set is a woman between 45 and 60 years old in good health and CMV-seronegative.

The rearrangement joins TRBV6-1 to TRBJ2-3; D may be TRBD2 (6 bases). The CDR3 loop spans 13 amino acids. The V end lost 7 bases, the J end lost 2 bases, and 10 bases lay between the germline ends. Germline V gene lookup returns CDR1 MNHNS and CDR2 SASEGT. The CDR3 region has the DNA TGTGCCAGCAATCGGGAGTACACAGATACGCAGTATTTT. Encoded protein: CASNREYTDTQYF.

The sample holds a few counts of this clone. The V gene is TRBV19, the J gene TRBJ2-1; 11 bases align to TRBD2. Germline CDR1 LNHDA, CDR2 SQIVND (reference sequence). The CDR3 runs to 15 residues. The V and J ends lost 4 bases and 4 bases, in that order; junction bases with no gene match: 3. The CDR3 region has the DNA TGTGCCAGTAGTAGGGCTAGCGGGGGGTACAATGAGCAGTTCTTC. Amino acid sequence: CASSRASGGYNEQFF.

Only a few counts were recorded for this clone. The CDR3 bases are TGTGCCAGCAGTGCCGCCATTGGGGGCGCAAATCAGCCCCAGCATTTT. This sequence encodes CASSAAIGGANQPQHF. V usage is TRBV6-1 and J usage is TRBJ1-5, with a tentative D call TRBD1 (6 bases). V shed 4 bases and J shed 4 bases, with 17 bases lying between them. Germline loops: CDR1 MNHNS, CDR2 SASEGT. CDR3 length: 16 amino acids.

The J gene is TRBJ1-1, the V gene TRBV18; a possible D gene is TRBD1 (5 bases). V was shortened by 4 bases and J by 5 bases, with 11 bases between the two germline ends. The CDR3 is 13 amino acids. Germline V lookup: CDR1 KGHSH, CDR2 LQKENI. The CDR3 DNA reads TGTGCCAGCTCACAGGGGCTAAGGACTGAAGCTTTCTTT. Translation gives CASSQGLRTEAFF.

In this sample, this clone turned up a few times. This CDR3 is CASSLGNSGASGATDTQYF. The CDR3 nucleotides are TGCGCCAGCAGCTTGGGAAATAGTGGGGCCAGCGGGGCCACGGATACGCAGTATTTT. The chain joins TRBV5-1 to TRBJ2-3, with TRBD2 matching 7 bases. The CDR3 has 19 residues. Trimming took 0 bases from V and 6 from J; bases not matched to a gene: 19. Germline V CDR1 and CDR2: SGHRS, YFSETQ.

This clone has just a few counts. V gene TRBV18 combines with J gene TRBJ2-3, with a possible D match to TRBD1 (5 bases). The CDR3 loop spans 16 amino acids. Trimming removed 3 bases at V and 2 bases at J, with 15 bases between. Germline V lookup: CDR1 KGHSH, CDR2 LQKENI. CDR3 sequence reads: CASSPQGQIPTDTQYF. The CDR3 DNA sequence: TGTGCCAGCTCACCCCAAGGACAAATCCCCACAGATACGCAGTATTTT. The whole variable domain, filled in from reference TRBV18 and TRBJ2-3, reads NAGVMQNPRHLVRRRGQEARLRCSPMKGHSHVYWYRQLPEEGLKFMVYLQKENIIDESGMPKERFSAEFPKEGPSILRIQQVVRGDSAAYFCASSPQGQIPTDTQYFGPGTRLTVL.

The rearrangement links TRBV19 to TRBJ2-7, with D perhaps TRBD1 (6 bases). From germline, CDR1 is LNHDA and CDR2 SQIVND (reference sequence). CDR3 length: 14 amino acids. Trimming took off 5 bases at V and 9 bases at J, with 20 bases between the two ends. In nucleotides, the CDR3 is TGTGCCAGTAGTCCAACTGGGGGCCTACGAGGGCAGTACTTC. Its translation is CASSPTGGLRGQYF.

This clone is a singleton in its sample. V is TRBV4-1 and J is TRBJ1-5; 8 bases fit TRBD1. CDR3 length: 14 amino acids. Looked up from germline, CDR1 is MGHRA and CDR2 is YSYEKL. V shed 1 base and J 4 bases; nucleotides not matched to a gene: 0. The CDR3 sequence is CASSQGTGNQPQHF. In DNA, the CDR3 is TGCGCCAGCAGCCAAGGGACAGGGAATCAGCCCCAGCATTTT.

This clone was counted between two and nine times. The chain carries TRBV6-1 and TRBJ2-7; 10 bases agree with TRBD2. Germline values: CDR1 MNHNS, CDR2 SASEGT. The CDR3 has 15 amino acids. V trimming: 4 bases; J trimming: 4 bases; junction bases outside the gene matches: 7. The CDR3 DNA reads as TGTGCCAGCAGTGCCACCGGACTAGCGGCATACGAGCAGTACTTC. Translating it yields CASSATGLAAYEQYF.

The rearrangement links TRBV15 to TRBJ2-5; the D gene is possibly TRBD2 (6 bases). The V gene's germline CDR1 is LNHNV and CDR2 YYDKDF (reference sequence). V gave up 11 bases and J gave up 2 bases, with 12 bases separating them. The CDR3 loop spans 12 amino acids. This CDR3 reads CAAGGHQETQYF. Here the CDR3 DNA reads TGTGCCGCCGGAGGGCATCAAGAGACCCAGTACTTC.

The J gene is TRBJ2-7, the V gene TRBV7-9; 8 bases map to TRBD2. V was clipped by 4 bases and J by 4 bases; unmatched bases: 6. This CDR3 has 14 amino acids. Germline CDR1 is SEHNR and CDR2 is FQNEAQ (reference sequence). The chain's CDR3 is CASSSVTSEYEQYF. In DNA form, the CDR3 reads TGTGCCAGCAGCTCCGTGACTAGCGAGTACGAGCAGTACTTC. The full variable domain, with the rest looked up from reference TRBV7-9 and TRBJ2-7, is DTGVSQNPRHKITKRGQNVTFRCDPISEHNRLYWYRQTLGQGPEFLTYFQNEAQLEKSRLLSDRFSAERPKGSFSTLEIQRTEQGDSAMYLCASSSVTSEYEQYFGPGTRLTVT.

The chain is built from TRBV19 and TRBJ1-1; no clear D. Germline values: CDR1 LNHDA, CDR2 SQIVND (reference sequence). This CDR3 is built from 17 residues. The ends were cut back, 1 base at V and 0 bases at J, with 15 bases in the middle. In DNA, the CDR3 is TGTGCCAGTAGTATAGGGAGAGGATTGTCGATGAACACTGAAGCTTTCTTT. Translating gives CASSIGRGLSMNTEAFF.

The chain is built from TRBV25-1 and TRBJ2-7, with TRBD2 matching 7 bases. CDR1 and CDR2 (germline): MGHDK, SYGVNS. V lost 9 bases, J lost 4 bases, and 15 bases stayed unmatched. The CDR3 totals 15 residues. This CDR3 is CARLPSGGGLYEQYF. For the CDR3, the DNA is TGTGCCAGACTACCCTCGGGAGGCGGACTTTACGAGCAGTACTTC.

The CDR3 protein is CASSLGWMRENPYNEQFF. The CDR3 bases are TGTGCCAGCAGCTTGGGTTGGATGCGGGAGAACCCCTACAATGAGCAGTTCTTC. The chain uses TRBV5-6 and TRBJ2-1; 7 nucleotides agree with TRBD2. Germline CDR1 is SGHDT and CDR2 is YYEEEE. CDR3 length: 18 amino acids. V shed 0 bases and J 2 bases; nucleotides not matched to a gene: 11.

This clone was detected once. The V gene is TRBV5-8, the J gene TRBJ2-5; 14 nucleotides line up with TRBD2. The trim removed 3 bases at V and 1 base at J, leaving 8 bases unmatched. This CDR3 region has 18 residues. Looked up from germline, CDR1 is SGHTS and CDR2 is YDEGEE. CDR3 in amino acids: CASSSRLAGGPGQETQYF. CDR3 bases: TGTGCCAGCAGCTCACGACTAGCGGGGGGGCCGGGCCAAGAGACCCAGTACTTC.

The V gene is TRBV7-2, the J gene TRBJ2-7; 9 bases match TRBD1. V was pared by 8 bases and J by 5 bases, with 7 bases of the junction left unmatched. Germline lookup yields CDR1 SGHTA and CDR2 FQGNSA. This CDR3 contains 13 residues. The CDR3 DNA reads TGTGCCAGCGTGAACAGGGGGCTCAACGAGCAGTACTTC. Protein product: CASVNRGLNEQYF.

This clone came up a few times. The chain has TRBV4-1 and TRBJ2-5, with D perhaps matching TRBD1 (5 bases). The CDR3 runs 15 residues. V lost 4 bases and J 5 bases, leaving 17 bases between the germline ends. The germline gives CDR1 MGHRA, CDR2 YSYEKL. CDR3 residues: CASSLVVGPGETQYF. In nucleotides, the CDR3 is TGCGCCAGCAGCCTCGTCGTAGGGCCAGGGGAGACCCAGTACTTC.

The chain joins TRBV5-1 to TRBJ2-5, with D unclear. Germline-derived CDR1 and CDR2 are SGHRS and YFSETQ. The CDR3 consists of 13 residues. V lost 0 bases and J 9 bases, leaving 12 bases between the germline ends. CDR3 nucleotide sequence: TGCGCCAGCAGCTTGGGACAAAAGGCTGCCCAGTACTTC. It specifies CASSLGQKAAQYF.